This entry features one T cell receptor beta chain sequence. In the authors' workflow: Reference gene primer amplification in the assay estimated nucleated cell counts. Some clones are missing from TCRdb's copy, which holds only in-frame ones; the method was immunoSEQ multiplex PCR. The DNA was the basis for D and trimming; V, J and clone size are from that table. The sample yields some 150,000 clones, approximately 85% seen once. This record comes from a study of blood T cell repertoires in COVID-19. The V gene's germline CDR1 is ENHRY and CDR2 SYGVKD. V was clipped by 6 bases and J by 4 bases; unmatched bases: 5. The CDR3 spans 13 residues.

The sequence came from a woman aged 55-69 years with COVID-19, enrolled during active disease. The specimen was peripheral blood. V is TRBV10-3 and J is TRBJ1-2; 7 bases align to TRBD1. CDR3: CAIRPGTAYGYTF. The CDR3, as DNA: TGTGCCATCAGACCCGGGACAGCCTATGGCTACACCTTC.